These 29 T cell receptor beta chains share one sample of origin, sequenced in a study of identifying expanded T cells in peripheral blood. Libraries were prepared by immunoSEQ multiplex PCR; TCRdb keeps only in-frame clonotypes and omits some of them. The data contain 100,000 to 150,000 clones, roughly 84% of them seen just once; the ten biggest clones take up about 3.1%. Sequencing was carried out using blood. The receptors come from a person aged 18-70 years in good health.

The gene calls are TRBV7-9 and TRBJ2-5; 9 nucleotides line up with TRBD1. The CDR3 totals 15 residues. Trimming cost V 4 bases and J 2 bases; bases outside gene matches: 5. CDR1 is SEHNR and CDR2 is FQNEAQ in the germline V gene (reference sequence). This chain's CDR3 is CASSSAGTGQETQYF. The CDR3 region has the DNA TGTGCCAGCAGCTCCGCCGGGACAGGGCAAGAGACCCAGTACTTC. Together with reference TRBV7-9 and TRBJ2-5, the CDR3 gives the full variable domain: DTGVSQNPRHKITKRGQNVTFRCDPISEHNRLYWYRQTLGQGPEFLTYFQNEAQLEKSRLLSDRFSAERPKGSFSTLEIQRTEQGDSAMYLCASSSAGTGQETQYFGPGTRLLVL.

The J gene is TRBJ2-3, the V gene TRBV29-1; tentatively, D is TRBD1 or TRBD2 (5 bases each). Germline CDR1 reads SQVTM; CDR2 reads ANQGSEA. The CDR3 has 13 residues. The V and J ends lost 7 bases and 2 bases respectively, with 13 bases between them. The CDR3 region has the DNA TGCAGCGCGGGACCGGGGTCCACAGATACGCAGTATTTT. Amino acids: CSAGPGSTDTQYF.

This clone was recorded only once. The CDR3 bases are TGCAGCGGTCGTACAGGCGAATGGGCCCAGTACTTC. Translated: CSGRTGEWAQYF. The J gene is TRBJ2-5, the V gene TRBV29-1; D is perhaps TRBD1 (5 bases). This CDR3 spans 12 amino acids. Germline CDR1 reads SQVTM; CDR2 reads ANQGSEA. Between the trimmed V and J ends, which lost 7 bases and 9 bases, there was a span of 18 bases.

This chain joins TRBV19 and TRBJ1-5; 8 bases agree with TRBD1. This CDR3 region has 16 residues. Trimming cost V 4 bases and J 2 bases; bases outside gene matches: 7. CDR1 and CDR2 (germline): LNHDA, SQIVND (reference sequence). CDR3 nucleotide sequence: TGTGCCAGTAGTACCCCGGACAGGGTCGGCAATCAGCCCCAGCATTTT. This translates into CASSTPDRVGNQPQHF.

For this clone: One junction end disagrees with the germline gene, perhaps due to a read error. The chain carries TRBV11-2 and TRBJ2-1; TRBD2 aligns across 7 bases. CDR3 length: 14 amino acids. The germline CDR1 and CDR2 sequences are SGHAT and FQNNGV. The CDR3 coding sequence is TGCGCCAGCAGCCCTTGGGCAGGGAGGGCCGAGCAGTTCTTC. This encodes CASSPWAGRAEQFF.

The chain employs TRBV7-3 and TRBJ1-1; 8 bases fit TRBD1. The V gene end was trimmed by 4 bases and the J gene end by 5 bases; junction bases not matched to a gene: 3. The CDR3 is 13 residues long. CDR1 is SGHTA, CDR2 FQGTGA, per germline. CDR3 sequence (DNA): TGTGCCAGCAGCTCGCGACAGGGGACTGAAGCTTTCTTT. This sequence encodes CASSSRQGTEAFF.

The CDR3, as DNA: TGTGCCAGTAGTATAGGAGTGGGGACGACATTTAGCAATCAGCCCCAGCATTTT. This sequence encodes CASSIGVGTTFSNQPQHF. The chain carries TRBV19 and TRBJ1-5, with D possibly being TRBD1 (5 bases). Trimming left V 1 base short and J 0 bases short, with 16 bases between. Per the germline V gene, CDR1 is LNHDA and CDR2 is SQIVND (reference sequence). The CDR3 is made up of 18 amino acids.

The chain is built from TRBV6-5 and TRBJ1-1; D might be TRBD1 (5 bases). The germline V gene encodes CDR1 MNHEY and CDR2 SVGAGI. The V gene lost 4 bases and the J gene lost 4 bases, with 10 bases spanning the gap. The CDR3 extends over 13 amino acids. In DNA form, the CDR3 reads TGTGCCAGCAGTTCCCAGGGTCCCACTGAAGCTTTCTTT. This translates into CASSSQGPTEAFF.

The chain recombines TRBV12-5 with TRBJ2-7; TRBD2 is a possible D gene (5 bases). The germline V gene encodes CDR1 LGHNT and CDR2 FRNRAP. The CDR3 contains 16 residues. The V end was cut by 0 bases, the J end by 4 bases, with 16 bases between. The CDR3 is CASGLVLAGSLYEQYF. CDR3 nucleotide sequence: TGTGCTAGTGGTTTGGTTCTAGCCGGGTCCCTTTACGAGCAGTACTTC.

The CDR3 is CASSWTGSQPQHF. The CDR3 bases are TGTGCCAGTAGTTGGACAGGTAGCCAGCCCCAGCATTTT. V gene TRBV19 combines with J gene TRBJ1-5; 7 bases agree with TRBD1. J gave up 7 bases and V 5 bases, and 5 bases lay outside the gene matches. The CDR3 runs 13 residues. CDR1 and CDR2 from the germline V gene are LNHDA and SQIVND (reference sequence).

The chain couples TRBV30 to TRBJ1-5; 9 nucleotides agree with TRBD1. CDR1 is GTSNPN and CDR2 is SVGIG in the germline V gene (reference sequence). The CDR3 is made up of 13 amino acids. The V gene end was trimmed by 1 base and the J gene end by 7 bases; junction bases not matched to a gene: 2. The CDR3, as DNA: TGTGCCTGGAGTGACAGGGGGCAACAGCCCCAGCATTTT. Translation: CAWSDRGQQPQHF. Supplemented by reference TRBV30 and TRBJ1-5, the full variable domain reads SQTIHQWPATLVQPVGSPLSLECTVEGTSNPNLYWYRQAAGRGLQLLFYSVGIGQISSEVPQNLSASRPQDRQFILSSKKLLLSDSGFYLCAWSDRGQQPQHFGDGTRLSIL.

The J gene is TRBJ1-5, the V gene TRBV7-8; D might be TRBD1 (5 bases). Trimming shortened V by 5 bases and J by 1 base, and 18 bases separated the two germline ends. The CDR3 runs to 17 residues. Germline CDR1 SGHVS, CDR2 FQNEAQ. The CDR3 is CASSPSRTGGSNQPQHF. The CDR3 DNA sequence: TGTGCCAGCAGCCCTTCCCGTACGGGGGGAAGCAATCAGCCCCAGCATTTT.

The V call is TRBV6-1, the J call TRBJ2-7, with no clear D. Per the germline V gene, CDR1 is MNHNS and CDR2 is SASEGT. The CDR3 has 15 residues. V lost 2 bases to trimming and J lost 3 bases, with 14 bases between them. CDR3 region: CASSELYDFLYEQYF. For the CDR3, the DNA is TGTGCCAGCAGTGAATTATATGATTTCCTCTACGAGCAGTACTTC.

The chain combines TRBV7-7 with TRBJ1-6; D possibly corresponds to TRBD1 (6 bases). The CDR3 length is 17 residues. Trimming left V 7 bases short and J 0 bases short, with 16 bases between. From germline, CDR1 is SSHAT and CDR2 FNYEAQ (reference sequence). As DNA, the CDR3 is TGTGCCAGCACCCCGAACAGGGAAAGCTCCTATAATTCACCCCTCCACTTT. It codes for CASTPNRESSYNSPLHF.

The V call is TRBV4-1, the J call TRBJ1-1, with D uncertain. CDR1 and CDR2 (germline): MGHRA, YSYEKL. This CDR3 has 14 residues. Between the trimmed V and J ends, which lost 1 base and 2 bases, there was a span of 8 bases. This CDR3 is CASSQAGLNTEAFF. The CDR3 DNA follows: TGCGCCAGCAGCCAAGCAGGCCTAAACACTGAAGCTTTCTTT.

The rearrangement links TRBV4-3 to TRBJ2-3, with 8 bases aligning to TRBD2. The V and J ends lost 3 bases and 0 bases, in that order; junction bases with no gene match: 14. This CDR3 is 19 amino acids long. Germline assignment: CDR1 LGHNA and CDR2 YSLEER. The CDR3 DNA sequence: TGCGCCAGCAGCCACCCAGGGGTAGCGGGGCTATCTAGCACAGATACGCAGTATTTT. This translates into CASSHPGVAGLSSTDTQYF.

This sequence joins TRBV4-1 and TRBJ1-2, with 7 bases fitting TRBD1. The CDR3 covers 15 residues. Germline V gene lookup returns CDR1 MGHRA and CDR2 YSYEKL. V gave up 2 bases and J gave up 8 bases; unmatched junction bases: 11. CDR3 sequence (DNA): TGCGCCAGCAGCCAATTCTCCCGAGGGGGCGGAGGCTACACCTTC. It encodes CASSQFSRGGGGYTF.

This clone was seen a few times. The V and J genes are TRBV2 and TRBJ2-2; D may be TRBD1 (6 bases). The CDR3 runs to 15 residues. V lost 7 bases and J 4 bases, leaving 16 bases between the germline ends. Germline lookup yields CDR1 SNHLY and CDR2 FYNNEI. DNA of the CDR3: TGTGCCAGCACCCAGCCCGACAGGCCCACCGGGGAGCTGTTTTTT. It codes for CASTQPDRPTGELFF.

The V and J genes are TRBV6-5 and TRBJ1-6; 7 nucleotides align to TRBD1. This CDR3 has 16 amino acids. The germline V gene has CDR1 MNHEY and CDR2 SVGAGI. V trimming: 2 bases; J trimming: 13 bases; junction bases outside the gene matches: 14. The CDR3 region is CASSYQGVLVDAPLHF. CDR3 bases: TGTGCCAGCAGTTACCAGGGGGTTTTAGTTGATGCCCCCCTCCACTTT.

V usage is TRBV5-1 and J usage is TRBJ2-1, with D perhaps assigned TRBD1 or TRBD2 (7 bases each). With 4 bases removed from V and 8 bases from J, the gap between germline ends came to 13 bases. CDR1 and CDR2 (germline): SGHRS, YFSETQ. CDR3 length: 13 residues. CDR3 bases: TGCGCCAGCAGCCCCCAGGGGGGGCATGAGCAGTTCTTC. This translates into CASSPQGGHEQFF.

The J gene is TRBJ2-5, the V gene TRBV2; D remains ambiguous. Germline V gene lookup returns CDR1 SNHLY and CDR2 FYNNEI. The V end lost 4 bases, the J end lost 3 bases, and 6 bases lay between the germline ends. The CDR3 loop spans 12 amino acids. CDR3 amino acids: CASSVQKETQYF. Written as DNA, the CDR3 is TGTGCCAGCAGTGTACAGAAAGAGACCCAGTACTTC.

This clone was observed a single time. The V and J genes are TRBV7-2 and TRBJ2-5; D remains unclear. The CDR3 is 15 amino acids. Germline V gene data show CDR1 as SGHTA and CDR2 as FQGNSA. V lost 1 base to trimming and J lost 0 bases, with 9 bases between them. The CDR3: CASSLGTENQETQYF. The DNA of the CDR3 is TGTGCCAGCAGCTTAGGGACCGAAAACCAAGAGACCCAGTACTTC.

The genes are TRBV12-5 and TRBJ2-1, with D unresolved. Deletions cut 1 base from V and 0 bases from J, with 25 bases between. The CDR3 extends over 21 amino acids. The germline CDR1 and CDR2 sequences are LGHNT and FRNRAP. DNA for the CDR3: TGTGCTAGTGGTTTGGATATACTGACGGTCGGGCTAGGCCCCTCCTACAATGAGCAGTTCTTC. Translation: CASGLDILTVGLGPSYNEQFF.

This rearrangement joins TRBV27 to TRBJ2-7; 8 bases are a match to TRBD2. V lost 6 bases, J lost 1 base, and 8 bases stayed unmatched. This CDR3 contains 15 residues. Germline-derived CDR1 and CDR2 are MNHEY and SMNVEV (reference sequence). The CDR3 reads CASRRDSGASYEQYF. The CDR3 coding sequence is TGTGCCAGCAGGCGGGATAGCGGGGCTTCCTACGAGCAGTACTTC.

The chain couples TRBV5-1 to TRBJ1-2; possibly TRBD1 for D (6 bases). This CDR3 is built from 15 residues. The germline V gene has CDR1 SGHRS and CDR2 YFSETQ. Trimming removed 2 bases at V and 3 bases at J, with 14 bases between. As DNA, the CDR3 is TGCGCCAGCAGCTTTGGGGGCGGAGGGGACTATGGCTACACCTTC. Its protein is CASSFGGGGDYGYTF.

The chain uses TRBV27 and TRBJ2-5, with D uncertain. The V end lost 0 bases, the J end lost 3 bases, and 5 bases lay between the germline ends. Per the germline V gene, CDR1 is MNHEY and CDR2 is SMNVEV (reference sequence). This CDR3 region has 13 residues. The CDR3 region has the DNA TGTGCCAGCAGTTTATCTAGTGAAGAGACCCAGTACTTC. Its translation: CASSLSSEETQYF.

The chain carries TRBV2 and TRBJ2-1, with 10 bases identical to TRBD2. The CDR3 loop spans 14 amino acids. The V gene's germline CDR1 is SNHLY and CDR2 FYNNEI. V lost 8 bases to trimming and J lost 2 bases; unmatched junction nucleotides: 3. The CDR3 here is CASRGLAAYNEQFF. Here the CDR3 DNA reads TGTGCCAGCCGAGGACTAGCGGCCTACAATGAGCAGTTCTTC. Full variable domain (outside the CDR3, taken from reference TRBV2 and TRBJ2-1): EPEVTQTPSHQVTQMGQEVILRCVPISNHLYFYWYRQILGQKVEFLVSFYNNEISEKSEIFDDQFSVERPDGSNFTLKIRSTKLEDSAMYFCASRGLAAYNEQFFGPGTRLTVL.

The chain employs TRBV18 and TRBJ1-3; D call uncertain. The germline V gene has CDR1 KGHSH and CDR2 LQKENI. Trimming cost V 2 bases and J 3 bases, with 5 bases left between them. The CDR3 has 13 residues. DNA of the CDR3: TGTGCCAGCTCACCAGGGAATGGAAACACCATATATTTT. This gives the protein CASSPGNGNTIYF. Full variable domain (missing parts from reference TRBV18 and TRBJ1-3): NAGVMQNPRHLVRRRGQEARLRCSPMKGHSHVYWYRQLPEEGLKFMVYLQKENIIDESGMPKERFSAEFPKEGPSILRIQQVVRGDSAAYFCASSPGNGNTIYFGEGSWLTVV.

J is TRBJ1-2 and V is TRBV5-1; possibly TRBD1 for D (6 bases). Germline V gene sequence: CDR1 SGHRS, CDR2 YFSETQ. V lost 1 base and J 4 bases, leaving 20 bases between the germline ends. This CDR3 has 17 amino acids. CDR3 protein: CASSLNGLRRGLYGYTF. The CDR3, as DNA: TGCGCCAGCAGCTTGAACGGTCTCCGGCGGGGGCTCTATGGCTACACCTTC.